Shown below are 27 T cell receptor beta chains from a single sample sequenced in a study of T cells in Graves' hyperthyroidism and ophthalmopathy. TCR beta CDR3 region amplification was performed from RNA transcripts. First-round RT-PCR of the TCR CDR3 relied on the HTBI primer set. From the multiplex PCR reads, TCRdb called clonotypes with MiXCR, one entry per CDR3 protein. The sample holds under 350,000 distinct CDR3 sequences, 10% to 15% seen once. Sequenced sample: blood. The origin of the receptors is a woman aged 25 to 45 with Graves' hyperthyroidism that later progressed to Graves' ophthalmopathy.

The chain recombines TRBV7-2 with TRBJ1-1, with a tentative D call TRBD1 (6 bases). Looked up from germline, CDR1 is SGHTA and CDR2 is FQGNSA. V was trimmed by 0 bases and J by 5 bases, leaving 19 bases between them. The CDR3 contains 17 residues. In DNA form, the CDR3 reads TGTGCCAGCAGCTTAGCACCCCTACAGGGAATTCGGACTGAAGCTTTCTTT. The encoded protein is CASSLAPLQGIRTEAFF. Full variable domain (rest looked up from reference TRBV7-2 and TRBJ1-1): GAGVSQSPSNKVTEKGKDVELRCDPISGHTALYWYRQSLGQGLEFLIYFQGNSAPDKSGLPSDRFSAERTGGSVSTLTIQRTQQEDSAVYLCASSLAPLQGIRTEAFFGQGTRLTVV.

In this sample, this clonotype turned up a few times. This sequence joins TRBV5-6 and TRBJ2-1; 10 positions agree with TRBD2. Trimming at V came to 2 bases and at J to 2 bases, leaving 4 bases not matched to a gene. This CDR3 spans 16 amino acids. Germline V gene sequence: CDR1 SGHDT, CDR2 YYEEEE. This chain's CDR3 is CASSFPSGSAYNEQFF. Here the CDR3 DNA reads TGTGCCAGCAGCTTCCCTAGCGGGAGTGCCTACAATGAGCAGTTCTTC.

The table lists this clonotype with a few counts. This chain connects TRBV10-1 to TRBJ2-5, with 8 bases matching TRBD1. Germline V gene sequence: CDR1 WNHNN, CDR2 SYGVQD (reference sequence). The CDR3 is 12 amino acids. V was pared by 11 bases and J by 5 bases, with 7 bases of the junction left unmatched. The chain's CDR3 is CAFRHRGETQYF. Written as DNA, the CDR3 is TGCGCCTTCCGCCACAGGGGGGAGACCCAGTACTTC.

This clonotype was observed at least ten times. The gene calls are TRBV7-8 and TRBJ2-7; 8 nucleotides match TRBD1. V lost 1 base, J lost 5 bases, and 7 bases stayed unmatched. The germline gives CDR1 SGHVS, CDR2 FQNEAQ. The CDR3 contains 15 residues. The CDR3 coding sequence is TGTGCCAGCAGCTTAGTGACAGGGGAGCGGAACGAGCAGTACTTC. As protein: CASSLVTGERNEQYF.

This clonotype was found many times. This chain joins TRBV20-1 and TRBJ2-7, with D possibly matching TRBD2 (6 bases). Trimming stripped 7 bases from V and 3 bases from J, with 19 bases between. This CDR3 has 14 residues. CDR1 and CDR2 from the germline V gene are DFQATT and SNEGSKA (reference sequence). CDR3 nucleotides: TGCAGTGTAATTTCGAGGAGGGGAGACTACGAGCAGTACTTC. Protein product: CSVISRRGDYEQYF.

There are many counts of this clonotype. The J gene is TRBJ1-1, the V gene TRBV2; D gene unclear. The CDR3 consists of 11 residues. V shed 10 bases and J shed 3 bases, with 9 bases lying between them. Germline CDR1 is SNHLY and CDR2 is FYNNEI. The CDR3 DNA is TGTGCCACCCGACTTGACACTGAAGCTTTCTTT. Translation: CATRLDTEAFF.

This clonotype was recorded at least ten times. The chain has TRBV28 and TRBJ2-1; 8 bases match TRBD1. V was clipped by 4 bases and J by 2 bases; unmatched bases: 10. Per the germline V gene, CDR1 is MDHEN and CDR2 is SYDVKM. CDR3 size: 17 residues. The CDR3 reads CASSSFRQGSTYNEQFF. The CDR3 nucleotides are TGTGCCAGCAGTTCCTTCCGACAGGGGAGTACCTACAATGAGCAGTTCTTC.

Note on this clonotype: A read error may explain this, as a much larger clone is one base away. The rearrangement links TRBV14 to TRBJ2-1, with TRBD2 matching over 11 bases. This CDR3 spans 17 amino acids. CDR1 SGHDN and CDR2 FVKESK come from the germline V gene. The trim removed 4 bases at V and 4 bases at J, leaving 9 bases unmatched. CDR3 protein: CASSLGLAEPGYNEQFF. The CDR3, as DNA: TGTGCCAGCAGCCTGGGACTAGCGGAACCCGGGTACAATGAGCAGTTCTTC.

This clonotype was seen repeatedly, ten times or more. The chain is built from TRBV6-2 or TRBV6-3 and TRBJ1-6, with a possible D match to TRBD1 (6 bases). The V gene lost 2 bases and the J gene lost 0 bases, with 14 bases spanning the gap. The germline CDR1 and CDR2 sequences are MNHEY and SVGEGT. The CDR3 totals 18 residues. DNA for the CDR3: TGTGCCAGCAGTTACCGAAGACAGGAGAGCTCCTATAATTCACCCCTCCACTTT. This translates into CASSYRRQESSYNSPLHF.

This clonotype has just a few counts. The J gene is TRBJ2-5, the V gene TRBV20-1, with 12 bases fitting TRBD2. CDR1 is DFQATT and CDR2 is SNEGSKA in the germline V gene (reference sequence). The trim removed 4 bases at V and 5 bases at J, leaving 11 bases unmatched. The CDR3 is 16 amino acids. The CDR3 nucleotides are TGCAGTGCTACAGCGAGACTAGCGGGAGTAAAGGAGACCCAGTACTTC. It yields the protein CSATARLAGVKETQYF.

The chain is built from TRBV28 and TRBJ1-4, with 8 nucleotides matching TRBD1. Germline V gene sequence: CDR1 MDHEN, CDR2 SYDVKM. V dropped 6 bases and J dropped 7; count of bases not matched to a gene: 7. The CDR3 is 14 amino acids. CDR3 DNA sequence: TGTGCCAGCAGCTACAGGGGGATGATTGAAAAACTGTTTTTT. It codes for CASSYRGMIEKLFF.

This clonotype was seen many times. The chain carries TRBV11-2 and TRBJ2-5, with unresolved D. The V gene lost 3 bases and the J gene lost 1 base, with 12 bases spanning the gap. The CDR3 sequence is 15 residues long. The germline CDR1 and CDR2 sequences are SGHAT and FQNNGV. The DNA of the CDR3 is TGTGCCAGCAGCTTTGAGTCCCTGCCCCAAGAGACCCAGTACTTC. This encodes CASSFESLPQETQYF.

V and J are TRBV27 and TRBJ2-2; the match to TRBD2 covers 9 bases. The CDR3 totals 17 residues. Trimming removed 3 bases from V and 0 bases from J; junction bases left unmatched: 5. CDR1 and CDR2 from the germline V gene are MNHEY and SMNVEV (reference sequence). The CDR3 DNA is TGTGCCAGCAGTTTCATGACTAGCGGCACGAACACCGGGGAGCTGTTTTTT. Amino acids: CASSFMTSGTNTGELFF.

The gene calls are TRBV6-1 and TRBJ1-2; D remains ambiguous. The CDR3 has 15 residues. Germline V gene lookup returns CDR1 MNHNS and CDR2 SASEGT. Trimming cost V 5 bases and J 4 bases, with 17 bases left between them. Here the CDR3 DNA reads TGTGCCAGCAGTCCCGAGGAGGGCAATATCTATGGCTACACCTTC. Translating it yields CASSPEEGNIYGYTF.

The chain joins TRBV27 to TRBJ2-2; D possibly matches TRBD1 or TRBD2 (6 bases each). V was pared by 0 bases and J by 6 bases, with 11 bases between. CDR3 length: 15 residues. CDR1 MNHEY and CDR2 SMNVEV come from the germline V gene (reference sequence). CDR3 nucleotides: TGTGCCAGCAGTTTATCTTGGGGGGCGGCCGGGGAGCTGTTTTTT. This encodes CASSLSWGAAGELFF.

This clonotype has just a few counts. V gene TRBV6-1 combines with J gene TRBJ2-1, with a tentative D call TRBD1 (5 bases). CDR3 length: 13 amino acids. Germline assignment: CDR1 MNHNS and CDR2 SASEGT. V was clipped by 6 bases and J by 4 bases, with 10 bases between them. The CDR3 spells CASRRQPYNEQFF. CDR3 bases: TGTGCCAGCAGACGACAGCCTTACAATGAGCAGTTCTTC.

This clonotype occurred many times. The V gene is TRBV7-9, the J gene TRBJ1-1; possibly TRBD1 for D (5 bases). Trimming removed 6 bases from V and 0 bases from J, with 11 bases in between. This CDR3 region has 14 residues. CDR1 and CDR2 from the germline V gene are SEHNR and FQNEAQ (reference sequence). CDR3 sequence reads: CASRPGHMNTEAFF. DNA of the CDR3: TGTGCCAGCAGACCCGGACATATGAACACTGAAGCTTTCTTT.

Points on this clonotype: This clone may be a read error of a much larger clone one base away. V usage is TRBV29-1 and J usage is TRBJ2-2; either TRBD1 or TRBD2 may supply D (6 bases each). The CDR3 spans 13 residues. Germline-derived CDR1 and CDR2 are SQVTM and ANQGSEA. This chain's CDR3 is CSVGTPNTGGLFF. In DNA form, the CDR3 reads TGCAGCGTCGGGACACCGAACACCGGGGGGCTGTTTTTT.

This clonotype was recorded at least ten times. The chain joins TRBV5-8 to TRBJ2-3; TRBD2 might be the D (5 bases). The V and J ends lost 5 bases and 1 base respectively, with 17 bases between them. CDR3 length equals 16 residues. The V gene's germline CDR1 is SGHTS and CDR2 YDEGEE. The DNA for the CDR3 is TGTGCCAGCAGTCATATACCGGGAACAGGCACAGATACGCAGTATTTT. Translated, it gives CASSHIPGTGTDTQYF.

This clonotype was recorded a few times. A much larger clone differs by one base, so this may be a read error. No conserved phenylalanine or tryptophan is present at the end of the CDR3, so a read error is the likely explanation. The J gene is TRBJ1-1, the V gene TRBV28; D unresolved. Trimming cost V 2 bases and J 7 bases, with 11 bases left between them. This CDR3 contains 13 residues. In germline, CDR1 is MDHEN, CDR2 SYDVKM. The CDR3, as DNA: TGTGCCAGCAGTTTAAGGGTATCCGGTGAAGCTTTCCTT. It specifies CASSLRVSGEAFL.

Ten or more counts support this clonotype. This chain joins TRBV20-1 and TRBJ2-7; the D is unclear. Germline loops: CDR1 DFQATT, CDR2 SNEGSKA (reference sequence). The V gene lost 7 bases and the J gene lost 3 bases, with 13 bases spanning the gap. The length of the CDR3 is 12 residues. The CDR3 DNA sequence: TGCAGTGGGGCGGCAGGTCTCTACGAGCAGTACTTC. It is translated as CSGAAGLYEQYF.

This clonotype has a count of ten or more. This chain links TRBV7-9 with TRBJ2-3; D tentatively reads TRBD1 or TRBD2 (5 bases each). The CDR3 has 18 residues. The V end lost 0 bases, the J end lost 4 bases, and 20 bases lay between the germline ends. CDR1 is SEHNR and CDR2 is FQNEAQ in the germline V gene (reference sequence). CDR3 sequence reads: CASSLALWDPRSPDTQYF. CDR3 DNA: TGTGCCAGCAGCTTAGCCCTCTGGGACCCCCGGTCCCCAGATACGCAGTATTTT.

This clonotype occurred many times. In nucleotides, the CDR3 is TGTGCCAGCAGTTACCAGGCGGGGGCATGGGCCTACGAGCAGTACTTC. Protein product: CASSYQAGAWAYEQYF. The rearrangement joins TRBV6-1 to TRBJ2-7, with D possibly TRBD2 on 7 matching bases. V lost 5 bases to trimming and J lost 2 bases, with 19 bases between them. The CDR3 loop spans 16 amino acids. Germline CDR1 is MNHNS and CDR2 is SASEGT.

The sample holds many counts of this clonotype. The rearrangement uses TRBV6-6 and TRBJ1-1; TRBD1 agrees at 10 bases. Germline trimming cut 2 bases from V and 11 bases from J; bases unmatched to any gene: 8. The germline V gene has CDR1 MNHNY and CDR2 SVGAGI (reference sequence). The CDR3 extends over 14 amino acids. Here the CDR3 reads CASSYTGTGDVAFF. The CDR3 nucleotides are TGTGCCAGCAGTTACACCGGGACAGGGGACGTGGCTTTCTTT.

Many counts were recorded for this clonotype. The CDR3 spells CASSPQGGGYTF. In DNA, the CDR3 is TGTGCCAGCAGCCCACAGGGAGGAGGCTACACCTTC. The V and J genes are TRBV3-1 and TRBJ1-2; the D gene is possibly TRBD1 (6 bases). Germline assignment: CDR1 LGHDT and CDR2 YNNKEL (reference sequence). The CDR3 totals 12 residues. V lost 4 bases and J lost 8, with 11 bases in between.

The table lists this clonotype with many counts. The chain recombines TRBV6-1 with TRBJ2-3; D gene unclear. V was pared by 2 bases and J by 8 bases, with 5 bases between. This CDR3 is 11 amino acids long. Germline V gives CDR1 MNHNS, CDR2 SASEGT. CDR3 sequence (DNA): TGTGCCAGCAGTGAATCCCCTACGCAGTATTTT. This translates into CASSESPTQYF.

This clonotype was counted ten times or more. The chain recombines TRBV5-1 with TRBJ2-3; a weak D match, TRBD2 (6 bases). The CDR3 runs to 14 residues. The germline V and J ends were trimmed by 4 bases and 4 bases, with 13 bases remaining between them. The germline V gene has CDR1 SGHRS and CDR2 YFSETQ. The CDR3 DNA is TGCGCCAGCAGCCTGATGGAGGGATCAGATACGCAGTATTTT. Encoded protein: CASSLMEGSDTQYF.